Presented here are 4 T cell receptor beta chains from one specimen sequenced in a study of blood T cells in healthy people across ages. Next came a second PCR, run for about 6 to 11 cycles, which used a sample-barcoded 5' primer along with a J-beta primer mix. TCRdb itself ran the 5' RACE reads through MiXCR, one entry per CDR3 protein. The sample includes 1.5 million to 2 million distinct CDR3 sequences, approximately 28% of them seen just once. Input material: blood. The origin of the receptors is a woman between 25 and 40 years old in good health.

Comment on this clonotype: A much larger clonotype is one base distant, so this may be a read error. The DNA of the CDR3 is TGTGCCAGCATGTTATCCATAAAGTACTTC. Translation gives CASMLSIKYF. The rearrangement uses TRBV2 and TRBJ2-7; D unresolved. The CDR3 has 10 residues. In germline, CDR1 is SNHLY, CDR2 FYNNEI. V dropped 7 bases and J dropped 11 bases, with 12 bases sitting between them.

In its sample, this clonotype was seen a few times. This rearrangement joins TRBV7-4 to TRBJ2-1, with D tentatively TRBD1 or TRBD2 (5 bases each). This CDR3 contains 13 residues. Trimming removed 2 bases at V and 9 bases at J, with 11 bases between. Germline V gene lookup returns CDR1 SGHVT and CDR2 SQSDAQ. The CDR3 loop is CASSLSTGPEQFF. The CDR3 bases are TGTGCCAGCAGCTTATCAACGGGGCCTGAGCAGTTCTTC.

The chain employs TRBV20-1 and TRBJ2-3; D may match TRBD1 or TRBD2 (5 bases each). In germline, CDR1 is DFQATT, CDR2 SNEGSKA (reference sequence). The CDR3 sequence is 15 residues long. Trimming stripped 6 bases from V and 7 bases from J, with 23 bases between. CDR3 protein: CSAVERWGPSNTQYF. DNA of the CDR3: TGCAGTGCAGTCGAGCGGTGGGGCCCTAGTAATACGCAGTATTTT.

V usage is TRBV7-9 and J usage is TRBJ1-2; weak D call: TRBD1 (5 bases). The V end was cut by 5 bases, the J end by 8 bases, with 18 bases between. CDR3 length equals 14 residues. The V gene's germline CDR1 is SEHNR and CDR2 FQNEAQ (reference sequence). CDR3 sequence reads: CASSGGDTREGYTF. CDR3 DNA sequence: TGTGCCAGCAGCGGGGGGGATACACGTGAGGGCTACACCTTC.